This T cell receptor (beta chain) was sequenced in a study of blood T cells in healthy people across ages. Drawing of peripheral blood yielded 8.5 to 10 milliliters from each donor. This CDR3 has 14 residues. V lost 5 bases, J lost 3 bases, and 11 bases lay in between. Germline V CDR1 and CDR2: SGHRS, YFSETQ. It was with a sample-barcoded 5' primer and a J-beta primer mix that a second PCR of roughly 6 to 12 cycles was run. Tags on each cDNA molecule came from a template-switch adaptor with 12 random nucleotides. TCRdb processed the 5' RACE reads anew with MiXCR; each CDR3 protein has one entry. The data hold over 1,500,000 distinct CDR3 sequences, with around 50% observed a single time. Study findings and constraints: What prevented conclusive comparison of naive and antigen-experienced cells was that PBMCs were unsorted. Getting older went along with TCR beta diversity per million T cells dropping roughly linearly.

With respect to this clonotype: Its target is unknown.

Sequenced sample: blood. V usage is TRBV5-1 and J usage is TRBJ2-2; unclear D gene. The clonotype originates from a woman in her thirties or forties in good health. In nucleotides, the CDR3 is TGCGCCAGCAGAGGCCCCGTCGACACCGGGGAGCTGTTTTTT. Encoded protein: CASRGPVDTGELFF.